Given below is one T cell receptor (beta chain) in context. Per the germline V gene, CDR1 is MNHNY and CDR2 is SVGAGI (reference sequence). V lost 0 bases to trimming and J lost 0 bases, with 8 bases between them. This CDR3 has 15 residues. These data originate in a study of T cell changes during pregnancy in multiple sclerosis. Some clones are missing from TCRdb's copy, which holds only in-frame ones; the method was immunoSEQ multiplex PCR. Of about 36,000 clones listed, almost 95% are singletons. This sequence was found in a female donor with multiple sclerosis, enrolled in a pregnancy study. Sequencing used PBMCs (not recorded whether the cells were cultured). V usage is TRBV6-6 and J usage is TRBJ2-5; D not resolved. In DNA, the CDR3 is TGTGCCAGCAGTTACTCGACGGGCTACCAAGAGACCCAGTACTTC. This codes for CASSYSTGYQETQYF.